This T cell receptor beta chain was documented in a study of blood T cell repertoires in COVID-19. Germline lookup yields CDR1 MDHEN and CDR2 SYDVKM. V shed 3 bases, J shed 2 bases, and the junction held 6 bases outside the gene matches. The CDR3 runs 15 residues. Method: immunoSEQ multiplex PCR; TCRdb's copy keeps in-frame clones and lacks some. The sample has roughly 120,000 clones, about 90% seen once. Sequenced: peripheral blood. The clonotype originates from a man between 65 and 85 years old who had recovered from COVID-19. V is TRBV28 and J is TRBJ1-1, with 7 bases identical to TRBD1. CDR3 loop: CASSLAGTENTEAFF. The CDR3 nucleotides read TGTGCCAGCAGTTTGGCAGGGACAGAAAACACTGAAGCTTTCTTT. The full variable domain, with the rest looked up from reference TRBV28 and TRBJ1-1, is DVKVTQSSRYLVKRTGEKVFLECVQDMDHENMFWYRQDPGLGLRLIYFSYDVKMKEKGDIPEGYSVSREKKERFSLILESASTNQTSMYLCASSLAGTENTEAFFGQGTRLTVV.